This record covers a single TCR beta chain. Methods used by the authors: It was from reference gene primer amplification that nucleated cell counts were estimated. Assay used: immunoSEQ multiplex PCR; TCRdb lists only in-frame clones, some missing. The DNA was the basis for D and trimming; V, J and clone size are from that table. The profile covers under 30,000 clones, with around 90% appearing a single time and more than 10% taken by the ten largest. Germline assignment: CDR1 SGHRS and CDR2 YFSETQ. Trimming took off 1 base at V and 4 bases at J, with 17 bases between the two ends. The CDR3 is 16 residues long. The sample originates from a study of blood T cell repertoires in COVID-19. Study in general: Samples of COVID-19 (acute and convalescent) were obtained from the United States, Italy and Spain.

This TCR was sampled from a human donor in a cohort sampled during active COVID-19. The donor label of this sample is uncertain. Sequencing was carried out using peripheral blood. The V call is TRBV5-1, the J call TRBJ2-5, with a weak D call TRBD1 (6 bases). The CDR3 reads CASSLYPTGDAETQYF. CDR3 coding DNA: TGCGCCAGCAGCTTGTACCCGACAGGCGATGCAGAGACCCAGTACTTC.